This TCR beta chain was sequenced in a study of a mutant IDH1 vaccine in newly diagnosed glioma. Background on the study: Onset of vaccination occurred 4-6 weeks following radiotherapy alone, or with temozolomide cycles.

The CDR3 contains 14 residues. Germline assignment: CDR1 SNHLY and CDR2 FYNNEI. The V end was cut by 6 bases, the J end by 0 bases, with 9 bases between. The time point here: week 35, safety follow-up. Every single dose of the vaccine, 300 ug of mutant IDH1 20-mer peptide, came with topical imiquimod. Scheduled for weeks 1, 3, 5, 7, 11, 15, 19 and 23, eight vaccinations were given to patients. Patients carried new grade 3 or 4 IDH1-mutant astrocytomas lacking nuclear ATRX. As regards this clone: Antigen unknown.

Using immunoSEQ multiplex PCR, the repertoire was profiled, and TCRdb retains in-frame clones only, with some absent. The table includes around 32,000 clones, around 77% detected once. The chain recombines TRBV2 with TRBJ1-5; no clear D. The material sequenced was PBMCs, taken from a glioma patient whose treatment included an IDH1 peptide vaccine. This sequence originates from a man in his forties or fifties with glioma. Some clones in this sample may be carry-over from other donors' samples. The CDR3 loop is CASRFMASNQPQHF. For the CDR3, the DNA is TGTGCCAGCAGATTTATGGCTAGCAATCAGCCCCAGCATTTT.